The 9 T cell receptor beta chains presented below share a single source sample, sequenced in a study of vaccination and CD4 T cells after COVID-19. Using its own MiXCR run on the PCR reads, TCRdb lists one record per CDR3 protein. The sample lists 25,000 or so distinct CDR3 sequences, 50% to 65% occurring once. Sequenced here: CD4+ T cells from blood, sampled before SARS-CoV-2 vaccination. All receptors derive from a human donor who had recovered from COVID-19.

This clonotype turned up a few times. V gene TRBV10-3 combines with J gene TRBJ1-6; D perhaps matches TRBD1 (5 bases). The CDR3 sequence is 14 residues long. V lost 6 bases and J lost 10, with 16 bases in between. CDR1 is ENHRY and CDR2 is SYGVKD in the germline V gene. This CDR3 is CAISRRGGDSPLHF. The CDR3 DNA follows: TGTGCCATCAGCCGACGCGGGGGTGACTCACCCCTCCACTTT.

The DNA of the CDR3 is TGTGCCACCGGGACAGGCGACACCGGGGAGCTGTTTTTT. It yields the protein CATGTGDTGELFF. The chain uses TRBV28 and TRBJ2-2; 8 bases agree with TRBD1. V trimming: 10 bases; J trimming: 3 bases; junction bases outside the gene matches: 4. The CDR3 loop spans 13 amino acids. Germline CDR1 MDHEN, CDR2 SYDVKM.

J is TRBJ1-5 and V is TRBV14; 7 bases match TRBD1. The ends lost 1 base at V and 3 bases at J; junction bases unmatched: 9. This CDR3 comprises 17 residues. The germline CDR1 and CDR2 sequences are SGHDN and FVKESK. CDR3 coding DNA: TGTGCCAGCAGCCAAGTGGGGGAACAGGGGCCCAATCAGCCCCAGCATTTT. Translating gives CASSQVGEQGPNQPQHF.

The chain employs TRBV7-2 and TRBJ2-1; D gene ambiguous. V was pared by 5 bases and J by 8 bases, with 19 bases between. The germline V gene has CDR1 SGHTA and CDR2 FQGNSA. The CDR3 is 15 amino acids. CDR3 DNA sequence: TGTGCCAGCAGCCCAGGAAATTTGAGAGGCGATGAGCAGTTCTTC. Amino acids: CASSPGNLRGDEQFF.

This chain links TRBV19 with TRBJ2-7; 7 bases are shared with TRBD2. The CDR3 extends over 15 amino acids. Trimming removed 0 bases from V and 4 bases from J; junction bases left unmatched: 6. CDR1 and CDR2 (germline): LNHDA, SQIVND (reference sequence). The CDR3 coding sequence is TGTGCCAGTAGTATAGACCGGGAGGCGGCTTACGAGCAGTACTTC. It codes for CASSIDREAAYEQYF.

The genes are TRBV12-5 and TRBJ1-2; the match to TRBD1 covers 9 bases. The CDR3 spans 14 residues. Trimming cost V 6 bases and J 7 bases; bases outside gene matches: 9. The germline CDR1 and CDR2 sequences are LGHNT and FRNRAP. CDR3 sequence: CASGTGTGPFGYTF. For the CDR3, the DNA is TGTGCTAGTGGCACCGGGACAGGGCCGTTTGGCTACACCTTC.

This clonotype was observed a handful of times. This chain links TRBV20-1 with TRBJ2-3, with 10 bases fitting TRBD2. The CDR3 is 15 residues long. CDR1 and CDR2 from the germline V gene are DFQATT and SNEGSKA (reference sequence). V gave up 3 bases and J gave up 4 bases; unmatched junction bases: 7. The CDR3: CSARDLAGVADTQYF. The CDR3 bases are TGCAGTGCTAGGGACCTAGCGGGAGTTGCAGATACGCAGTATTTT.

This clonotype was observed a few times. The V and J genes are TRBV2 and TRBJ1-5; no definite D call. V lost 7 bases, J lost 5 bases, and 12 bases lay in between. Germline V lookup: CDR1 SNHLY, CDR2 FYNNEI. The CDR3 is 13 amino acids. DNA for the CDR3: TGTGCCAGCAAGGGTGTGGGAGATCAGCCCCAGCATTTT. Translated, it gives CASKGVGDQPQHF. Full variable domain (rest looked up from reference TRBV2 and TRBJ1-5): EPEVTQTPSHQVTQMGQEVILRCVPISNHLYFYWYRQILGQKVEFLVSFYNNEISEKSEIFDDQFSVERPDGSNFTLKIRSTKLEDSAMYFCASKGVGDQPQHFGDGTRLSIL.

The chain is built from TRBV27 and TRBJ2-5; the match to TRBD1 covers 8 bases. Germline CDR1 MNHEY, CDR2 SMNVEV (reference sequence). V dropped 4 bases and J dropped 5; count of bases not matched to a gene: 12. The CDR3 has 16 amino acids. CDR3 in amino acids: CASSSVRGLPEETQYF. The CDR3 DNA is TGTGCCAGCAGTTCAGTCAGGGGGCTCCCGGAGGAGACCCAGTACTTC.